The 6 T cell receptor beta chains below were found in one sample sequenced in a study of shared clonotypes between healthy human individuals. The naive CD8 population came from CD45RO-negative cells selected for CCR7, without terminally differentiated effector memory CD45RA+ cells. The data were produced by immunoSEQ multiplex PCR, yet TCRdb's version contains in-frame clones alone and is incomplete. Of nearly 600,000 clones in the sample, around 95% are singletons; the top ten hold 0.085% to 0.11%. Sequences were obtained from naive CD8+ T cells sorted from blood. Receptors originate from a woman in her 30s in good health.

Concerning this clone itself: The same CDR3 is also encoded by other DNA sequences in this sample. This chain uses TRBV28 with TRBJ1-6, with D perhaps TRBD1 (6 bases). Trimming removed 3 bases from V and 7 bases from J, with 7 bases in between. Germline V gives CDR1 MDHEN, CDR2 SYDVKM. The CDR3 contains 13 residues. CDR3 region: CASSFTGNSPLHF. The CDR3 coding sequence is TGTGCCAGCAGTTTCACAGGGAATTCACCCCTCCACTTT.

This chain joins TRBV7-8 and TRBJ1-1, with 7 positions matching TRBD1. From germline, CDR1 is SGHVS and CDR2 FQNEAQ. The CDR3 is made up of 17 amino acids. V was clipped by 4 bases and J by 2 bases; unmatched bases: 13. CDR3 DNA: TGTGCCAGCAGCTACGTACTGACAGGGTTGGACAACACTGAAGCTTTCTTT. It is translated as CASSYVLTGLDNTEAFF.

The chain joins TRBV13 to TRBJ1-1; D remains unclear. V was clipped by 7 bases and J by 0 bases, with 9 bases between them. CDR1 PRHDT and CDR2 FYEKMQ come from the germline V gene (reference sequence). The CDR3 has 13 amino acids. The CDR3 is CASTHGLNTEAFF. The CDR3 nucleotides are TGTGCCAGCACCCATGGCTTGAACACTGAAGCTTTCTTT.

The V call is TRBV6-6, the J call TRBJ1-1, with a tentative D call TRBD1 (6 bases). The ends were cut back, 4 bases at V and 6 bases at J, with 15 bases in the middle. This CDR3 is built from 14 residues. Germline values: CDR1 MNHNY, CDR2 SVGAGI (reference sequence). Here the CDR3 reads CASSSGAFNAEAFF. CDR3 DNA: TGTGCCAGCAGTTCGGGGGCGTTTAACGCTGAAGCTTTCTTT.

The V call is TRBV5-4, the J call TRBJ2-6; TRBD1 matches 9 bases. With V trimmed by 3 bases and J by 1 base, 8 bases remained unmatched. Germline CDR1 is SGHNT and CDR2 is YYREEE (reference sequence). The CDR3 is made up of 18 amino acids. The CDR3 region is CASSSPGTGSSGANVLTF. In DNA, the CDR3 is TGTGCCAGCAGCTCCCCCGGGACAGGGTCGTCTGGGGCCAACGTCCTGACTTTC.

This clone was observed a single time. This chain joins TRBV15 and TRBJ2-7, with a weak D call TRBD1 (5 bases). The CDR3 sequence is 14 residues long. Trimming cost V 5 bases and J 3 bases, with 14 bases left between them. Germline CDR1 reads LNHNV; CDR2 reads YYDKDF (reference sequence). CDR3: CATSRATDSYEQYF. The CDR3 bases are TGTGCCACCAGCCGAGCAACCGACAGCTACGAGCAGTACTTC.